This T cell receptor beta chain was sequenced in a study of preoperative IRX-2 immunotherapy in early breast cancer. Here immunoSEQ multiplex PCR was the method, and the copy in TCRdb shows in-frame clones only, minus some. The sample has about 32,000 clones, roughly four fifths seen once. Trimming took off 4 bases at V and 2 bases at J, with 15 bases between the two ends. The CDR3 spans 16 residues. Germline V CDR1 and CDR2: ENHRY, SYGVKD. The treatment here: preoperative locoregional IRX-2 cytokine immunotherapy. Samples came from a phase Ib trial of preoperative locoregional IRX-2 cytokine immunotherapy.

This clonotype was sampled from a human donor with breast cancer. The source material was lymph node tissue, sampled from a patient treated with IRX-2 immunotherapy. This chain uses TRBV10-3 with TRBJ1-3, with D tentatively TRBD1 (5 bases). CDR3 residues: CAISGSGGGAGNTIYF. The CDR3 nucleotides are TGTGCCATCAGTGGGTCCGGCGGGGGGGCTGGAAACACCATATATTTT.